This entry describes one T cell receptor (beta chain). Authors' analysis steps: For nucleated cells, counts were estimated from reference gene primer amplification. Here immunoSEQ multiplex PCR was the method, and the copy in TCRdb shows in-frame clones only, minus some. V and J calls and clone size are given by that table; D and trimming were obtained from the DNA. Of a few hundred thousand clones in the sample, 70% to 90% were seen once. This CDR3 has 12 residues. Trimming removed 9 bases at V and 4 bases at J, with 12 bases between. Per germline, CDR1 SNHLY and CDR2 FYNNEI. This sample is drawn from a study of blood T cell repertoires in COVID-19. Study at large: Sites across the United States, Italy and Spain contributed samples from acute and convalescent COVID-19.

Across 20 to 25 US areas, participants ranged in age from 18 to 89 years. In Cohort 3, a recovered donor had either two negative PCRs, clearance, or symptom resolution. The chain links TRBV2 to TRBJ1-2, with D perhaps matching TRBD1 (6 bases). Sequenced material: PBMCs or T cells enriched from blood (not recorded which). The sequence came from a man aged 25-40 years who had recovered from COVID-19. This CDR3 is CASETGFYGYTF. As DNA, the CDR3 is TGTGCCAGTGAGACAGGTTTCTATGGCTACACCTTC. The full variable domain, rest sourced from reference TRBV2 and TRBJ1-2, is EPEVTQTPSHQVTQMGQEVILRCVPISNHLYFYWYRQILGQKVEFLVSFYNNEISEKSEIFDDQFSVERPDGSNFTLKIRSTKLEDSAMYFCASETGFYGYTFGSGTRLTVV.